The sequence of this T cell receptor (beta chain) was determined in a study of Ad26.COV2.S vaccination and SARS-CoV-2 variants. Across the whole study: Dosing was one shot or two shots 56 days apart. Study-level results: Placebo recipients showed lower spike-specific TCR breadth than vaccinees.

About this clone: Its target is unknown.

CDR1 and CDR2 (germline): SQVTM, ANQGSEA. V lost 1 base, J lost 4 bases, and 10 bases lay in between. The CDR3 spans 13 residues. The assay was immunoSEQ multiplex PCR, and TCRdb's table has in-frame clones only and misses some. The sample lists 300,000 to 350,000 clones; about nine tenths were seen once. Treatment noted: 19 received Ad26.COV2.S at low or high dose, single or two shots; roughly 5 received placebo; per-sample allocation not given. Samples analyzed were those drawn on day 63 after the first vaccine or placebo injection. This material consisted of peripheral blood, taken in a trial of Ad26.COV2.S vaccine versus placebo. The chain combines TRBV29-1 with TRBJ2-5; a possible D gene is TRBD2 (5 bases). The source is a person aged 18-60 years who received the Ad26.COV2.S COVID-19 vaccine or a placebo. CDR3 sequence: CSVEVGLAETQYF. CDR3 in DNA: TGCAGCGTTGAAGTAGGGCTAGCAGAGACCCAGTACTTC.